Each of the 13 T cell receptor beta chains below was sequenced from the same sample in a study of T cell responses to AZD1222 COVID-19 vaccine. Clones were sequenced by immunoSEQ multiplex PCR, and TCRdb holds only the in-frame ones, with some missing. Among around 120,000 clones, around 95% were seen once, and the ten largest hold approximately 2.2%. Sequenced here: peripheral blood, sampled on day 0 of AZD1222 vaccination. Receptor source: an adult in good health.

This chain connects TRBV9 to TRBJ2-1, with D unclear. This CDR3 spans 21 amino acids. V lost 0 bases and J lost 8, with 33 bases in between. Per the germline V gene, CDR1 is SGDLS and CDR2 is YYNGEE. CDR3 protein: CASSVAAVSGLAFGVRDEQFF. CDR3 bases: TGTGCCAGCAGCGTAGCGGCGGTGTCAGGTCTTGCTTTTGGGGTTAGGGATGAGCAGTTCTTC.

The chain employs TRBV30 and TRBJ1-1; no clear D gene. From germline, CDR1 is GTSNPN and CDR2 SVGIG (reference sequence). The CDR3 spans 14 residues. Trimming removed 2 bases from V and 5 bases from J, with 15 bases in between. CDR3 bases: TGTGCCTGGAGTCCTCTACGGGGAATAACTGAAGCTTTCTTT. Translated: CAWSPLRGITEAFF.

This clone occurred once. This rearrangement joins TRBV14 to TRBJ1-6, with D perhaps matching TRBD1 (5 bases). Per the germline V gene, CDR1 is SGHDN and CDR2 is FVKESK. With 3 bases removed from V and 7 bases from J, the gap between germline ends came to 10 bases. The CDR3 spans 14 residues. CDR3 amino acids: CASSQGTTNSPLHF. The DNA of the CDR3 is TGTGCCAGCAGCCAGGGGACGACCAATTCACCCCTCCACTTT. The complete variable domain, with remaining parts taken from reference TRBV14 and TRBJ1-6, reads EAGVTQFPSHSVIEKGQTVTLRCDPISGHDNLYWYRRVMGKEIKFLLHFVKESKQDESGMPNNRFLAERTGGTYSTLKVQPAELEDSGVYFCASSQGTTNSPLHFGNGTRLTVT.

V gene TRBV30 combines with J gene TRBJ2-1, with D maybe TRBD1 (5 bases). Germline assignment: CDR1 GTSNPN and CDR2 SVGIG (reference sequence). The V gene lost 3 bases and the J gene lost 7 bases, with 22 bases spanning the gap. The CDR3 is made up of 16 amino acids. Here the CDR3 DNA reads TGTGCCTGGAGCCTAGGTTTGGGGCGACTTGCGAATGAGCAGTTCTTC. It translates to CAWSLGLGRLANEQFF.

This sequence joins TRBV19 and TRBJ2-2, with 7 bases fitting TRBD1. The CDR3 contains 17 residues. Germline CDR1 is LNHDA and CDR2 is SQIVND (reference sequence). V lost 6 bases to trimming and J lost 5 bases; unmatched junction nucleotides: 15. The CDR3, as DNA: TGTGCCAGTAGCCCTTCCTTGACAGGGACGGTGACCGGGGAGCTGTTTTTT. Its translation: CASSPSLTGTVTGELFF.

The chain recombines TRBV25-1 with TRBJ2-3, with 8 nucleotides matching TRBD1. The V gene end was trimmed by 8 bases and the J gene end by 2 bases; junction bases not matched to a gene: 3. This CDR3 region has 13 residues. Germline V gives CDR1 MGHDK, CDR2 SYGVNS. CDR3 protein: CASGQGHTDTQYF. CDR3 nucleotides: TGTGCCAGCGGACAGGGCCACACAGATACGCAGTATTTT.

The rearrangement joins TRBV2 to TRBJ1-5; D not resolved. Germline V lookup: CDR1 SNHLY, CDR2 FYNNEI. CDR3 length equals 15 residues. The V and J ends lost 0 bases and 6 bases respectively, with 12 bases between them. The CDR3 bases are TGTGCCAGCAGTGAAGCGCTTCGGGTCCGTCAGCCCCAGCATTTT. It specifies CASSEALRVRQPQHF.

The chain has TRBV5-1 and TRBJ1-6; unclear D gene. CDR3 size: 15 residues. In germline, CDR1 is SGHRS, CDR2 YFSETQ. Deletions cut 0 bases from V and 9 bases from J, with 13 bases between. The CDR3 DNA reads TGCGCCAGCAGCTTGGGTGGGATCGAAGGTTCACCCCTCCACTTT. Amino acids: CASSLGGIEGSPLHF. Supplemented by reference TRBV5-1 and TRBJ1-6, the full variable domain reads KAGVTQTPRYLIKTRGQQVTLSCSPISGHRSVSWYQQTPGQGLQFLFEYFSETQRNKGNFPGRFSGRQFSNSRSEMNVSTLELGDSALYLCASSLGGIEGSPLHFGNGTRLTVT.

The V and J genes are TRBV28 and TRBJ1-2, with a tentative D call TRBD1 (6 bases). Trimming pared 4 bases from V and 3 bases from J, leaving 21 bases between. CDR3 length: 17 amino acids. Per the germline V gene, CDR1 is MDHEN and CDR2 is SYDVKM. The CDR3 region has the DNA TGTGCCAGCAGTTCAATAAACAGGGATCCAAGGGACTATGGCTACACCTTC. Protein: CASSSINRDPRDYGYTF.

The CDR3 coding sequence is TGTGCCAGCAGCTTAGCGCGTAACTTCTATGGACAGGCTAACTCTGGAAACACCATATATTTT. Translating it yields CASSLARNFYGQANSGNTIYF. The rearrangement uses TRBV7-4 and TRBJ1-3; 7 nucleotides match TRBD1. Germline lookup yields CDR1 SGHVT and CDR2 SQSDAQ. J gave up 0 bases and V 0 bases, and 17 bases lay outside the gene matches. The CDR3 runs 21 residues.

The rearrangement uses TRBV7-3 and TRBJ2-1; D call uncertain. CDR3 length: 17 residues. Trimming stripped 0 bases from V and 0 bases from J, with 12 bases between. Per the germline V gene, CDR1 is SGHTA and CDR2 is FQGTGA. The CDR3 here is CASSLTNGRSSYNEQFF. The CDR3 DNA is TGTGCCAGCAGCTTAACGAATGGAAGGAGCTCCTACAATGAGCAGTTCTTC.

V gene TRBV7-3 combines with J gene TRBJ1-3; D is unclear. The CDR3 is 17 amino acids. Trimming pared 1 base from V and 3 bases from J, leaving 16 bases between. The germline CDR1 and CDR2 sequences are SGHTA and FQGTGA. CDR3 sequence (DNA): TGTGCCAGCAGCTTAAGGTTAGAACAAAGCCTTGGAAACACCATATATTTT. This encodes CASSLRLEQSLGNTIYF. Using reference TRBV7-3 and TRBJ1-3 for the parts outside the CDR3, the full variable domain is GAGVSQTPSNKVTEKGKYVELRCDPISGHTALYWYRQSLGQGPEFLIYFQGTGAADDSGLPNDRFFAVRPEGSVSTLKIQRTERGDSAVYLCASSLRLEQSLGNTIYFGEGSWLTVV.

The chain joins TRBV13 to TRBJ2-7; D might be TRBD1 (5 bases). This CDR3 has 16 residues. Trimming pared 0 bases from V and 0 bases from J, leaving 12 bases between. Germline loops: CDR1 PRHDT, CDR2 FYEKMQ (reference sequence). The CDR3 nucleotides are TGTGCCAGCAGCTTAGGCCTGTCAGGGCTCTCCTACGAGCAGTACTTC. The encoded protein is CASSLGLSGLSYEQYF.